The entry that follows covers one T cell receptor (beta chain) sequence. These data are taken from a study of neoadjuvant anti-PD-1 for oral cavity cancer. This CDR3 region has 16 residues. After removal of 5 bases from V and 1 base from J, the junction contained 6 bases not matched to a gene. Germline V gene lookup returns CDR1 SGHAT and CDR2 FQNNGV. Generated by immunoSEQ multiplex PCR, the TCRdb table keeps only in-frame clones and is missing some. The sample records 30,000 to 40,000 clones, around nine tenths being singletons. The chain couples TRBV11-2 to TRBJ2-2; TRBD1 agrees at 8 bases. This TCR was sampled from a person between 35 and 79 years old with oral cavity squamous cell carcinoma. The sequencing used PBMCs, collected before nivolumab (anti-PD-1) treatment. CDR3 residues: CASSPRTGKNTGELFF. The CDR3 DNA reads TGTGCCAGCAGCCCCCGGACAGGGAAGAACACCGGGGAGCTGTTTTTT.